This T cell receptor beta chain comes out of a study of blood T cell repertoires in COVID-19. About the research overall: From the United States, Italy and Spain came samples of acute and convalescent COVID-19. T cells, B-cell-depleted T cells, or PBMCs provided the cDNA or gDNA that served as material.

In the original workflow: Using reference gene primer amplification, nucleated cell counts were estimated. Assay: immunoSEQ multiplex PCR; the TCRdb copy retains only in-frame clones and omits some. From that table come the V and J calls and clone size; the DNA was used to work out D and trimming. The sample lists 95,000 to 110,000 clones, approximately 84% occurring once. The ends were cut back, 5 bases at V and 0 bases at J, with 13 bases in the middle. The CDR3 length is 15 residues. Per germline, CDR1 MDHEN and CDR2 SYDVKM. Sequenced material: peripheral blood. The TCR sequence derives from a man aged 60-69 years with acute or convalescent COVID-19. The chain recombines TRBV28 with TRBJ1-1; D ambiguous. CDR3 DNA: TGTGCCAGCAGTCCATTCGGTGGTTTGAACACTGAAGCTTTCTTT. Translated: CASSPFGGLNTEAFF.